Listed below are T cell receptor beta chains from one sample, sequenced in a study of blood T cell repertoires in COVID-19. Sequenced by immunoSEQ multiplex PCR; TCRdb stores in-frame clones only, minus some. This table has over 150,000 clones, about nine tenths appearing once. The sample consisted of peripheral blood. The receptors shown here come from a man younger than 35 with acute or convalescent COVID-19. CDR3s include the opening cysteine and the closing phenylalanine or tryptophan. D genes are given only for firm matches. Size is stated for part of the rows, as once, few or many counts, or as a class when the clone is expanded.

.	TRBD1	TRBV7-8	TRBJ1-2	CASSSDRGGYTF	TGTGCCAGCAGCTCGGACAGGGGTGGCTACACCTTC
once	TRBD1	TRBV18	TRBJ2-7	CASSPKPGQGDEQYF	TGTGCCAGCTCACCGAAACCGGGACAGGGGGACGAGCAGTACTTC
.	TRBD1	TRBV29-1	TRBJ1-5	CSVGGQGSNQPQHF	TGCAGCGTGGGGGGACAGGGAAGCAATCAGCCCCAGCATTTT
.	.	TRBV5-1	TRBJ1-6	CASSLAQFNSPLHF	TGCGCCAGCAGCTTGGCCCAGTTTAATTCACCCCTCCACTTT
.	.	TRBV7-9	TRBJ1-2	CASSLFPADGYTF	TGTGCCAGCAGCTTATTCCCCGCGGATGGCTACACCTTC
.	TRBD2	TRBV6-2/TRBV6-3	TRBJ2-7	CASSYPRTSGRYEQYF	TGTGCCAGCAGTTACCCGCGGACTAGCGGGAGGTACGAGCAGTACTTC
.	TRBD2	TRBV5-1	TRBJ2-7	CASSLGLAGGPYEQYF	TGCGCCAGCAGCTTGGGACTAGCGGGAGGGCCTTACGAGCAGTACTTC
.	.	TRBV6-5	TRBJ1-1	CASRIGWEDTEAFF	TGTGCCAGCAGGATAGGTTGGGAGGACACTGAAGCTTTCTTT
.	TRBD2	TRBV5-1	TRBJ2-7	CASSLGLAARNEQYF	TGCGCCAGCAGCTTGGGACTAGCGGCACGGAACGAGCAGTACTTC
.	TRBD1	TRBV27	TRBJ1-2	CASSQAGQGASGYTF	TGTGCCAGCAGCCAAGCGGGACAGGGGGCAAGTGGCTACACCTTC
.	TRBD1	TRBV6-1	TRBJ2-2	CASSEGTGIFSNTGELFF	TGTGCCAGCAGTGAAGGGACAGGGATATTTTCGAACACCGGGGAGCTGTTTTTT